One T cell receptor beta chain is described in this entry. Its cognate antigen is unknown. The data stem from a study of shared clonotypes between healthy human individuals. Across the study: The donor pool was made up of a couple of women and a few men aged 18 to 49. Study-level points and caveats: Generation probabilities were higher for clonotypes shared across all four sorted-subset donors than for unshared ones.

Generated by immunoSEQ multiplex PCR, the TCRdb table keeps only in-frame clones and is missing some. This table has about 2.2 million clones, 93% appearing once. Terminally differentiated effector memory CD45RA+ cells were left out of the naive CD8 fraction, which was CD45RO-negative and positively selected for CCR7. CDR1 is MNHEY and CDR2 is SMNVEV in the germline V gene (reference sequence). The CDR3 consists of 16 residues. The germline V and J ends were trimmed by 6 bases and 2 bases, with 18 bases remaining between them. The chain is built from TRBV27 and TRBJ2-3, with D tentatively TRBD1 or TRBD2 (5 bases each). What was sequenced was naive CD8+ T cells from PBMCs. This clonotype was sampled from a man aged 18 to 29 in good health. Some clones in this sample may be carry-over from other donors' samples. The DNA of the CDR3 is TGTGCCAGCAGCGCCGGGACCCCCGGTTCCACAGATACGCAGTATTTT. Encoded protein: CASSAGTPGSTDTQYF.